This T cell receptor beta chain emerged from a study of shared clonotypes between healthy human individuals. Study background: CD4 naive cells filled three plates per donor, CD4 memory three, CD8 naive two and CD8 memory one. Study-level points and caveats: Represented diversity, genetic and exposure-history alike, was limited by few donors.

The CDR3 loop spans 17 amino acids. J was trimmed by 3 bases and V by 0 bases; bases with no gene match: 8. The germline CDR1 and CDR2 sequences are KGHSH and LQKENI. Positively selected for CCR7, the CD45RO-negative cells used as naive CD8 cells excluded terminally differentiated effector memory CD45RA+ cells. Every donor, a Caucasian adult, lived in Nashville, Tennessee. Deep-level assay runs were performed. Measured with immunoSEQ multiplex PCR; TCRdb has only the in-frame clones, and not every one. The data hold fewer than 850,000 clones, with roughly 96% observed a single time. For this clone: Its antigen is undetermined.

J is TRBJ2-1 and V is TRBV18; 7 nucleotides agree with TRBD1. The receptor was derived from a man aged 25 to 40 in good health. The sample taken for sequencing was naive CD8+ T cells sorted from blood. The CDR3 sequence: CASSPPRDRYFYNEQFF. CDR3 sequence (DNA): TGTGCCAGCTCACCACCCCGGGACAGATACTTCTACAATGAGCAGTTCTTC.